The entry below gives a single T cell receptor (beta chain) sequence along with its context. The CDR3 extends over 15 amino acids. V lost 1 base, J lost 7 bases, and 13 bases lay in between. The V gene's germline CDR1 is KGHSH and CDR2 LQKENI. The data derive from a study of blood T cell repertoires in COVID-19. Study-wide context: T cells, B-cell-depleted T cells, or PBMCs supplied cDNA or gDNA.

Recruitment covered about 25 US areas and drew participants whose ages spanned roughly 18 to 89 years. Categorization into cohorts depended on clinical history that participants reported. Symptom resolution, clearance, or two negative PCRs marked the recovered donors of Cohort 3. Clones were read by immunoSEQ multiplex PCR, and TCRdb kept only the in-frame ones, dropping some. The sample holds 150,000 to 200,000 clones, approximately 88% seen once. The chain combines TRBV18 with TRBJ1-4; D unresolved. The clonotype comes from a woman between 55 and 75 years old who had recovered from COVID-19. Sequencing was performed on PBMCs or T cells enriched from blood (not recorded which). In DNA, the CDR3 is TGTGCCAGCTCACCACTGCCGGGAGAGGGTGAAAAACTGTTTTTT. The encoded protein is CASSPLPGEGEKLFF.